This is a list of T cell receptor beta chains from one sample in a study of control samples from healthy donors and cancer patients. Here immunoSEQ multiplex PCR was the method, and the copy in TCRdb shows in-frame clones only, minus some. This table holds 100,000 to 150,000 clones, over 85% found once. What was sequenced was blood. These receptors were collected from a young man in good health. The CDR3 runs from the conserved cysteine through the conserved F or W. The D gene is left open where the match is weak. Not every row has a clone size; where given, it reads once, few, many or a size class.

clone size: -
J gene: TRBJ1-2
D gene: TRBD1
V gene: TRBV6-5
CDR3 DNA: TGTGCCAGCAGCCCGGATCCAGGGGGTTGGGGCTACACCTTC
CDR3 protein: CASSPDPGGWGYTF

clone size: -
J gene: TRBJ2-1
D gene: -
V gene: TRBV4-2
CDR3 DNA: TGTGCCAGCAGCCAAGTTGTGCAGCTCAATGAGCAGTTCTTC
CDR3 protein: CASSQVVQLNEQFF

clone size: -
J gene: TRBJ2-7
D gene: -
V gene: TRBV9
CDR3 DNA: TGTGCCAGCAGCGTAGGCGGTGACTCCTACGAGCAGTACTTC
CDR3 protein: CASSVGGDSYEQYF

clone size: -
J gene: TRBJ1-6
D gene: TRBD1
V gene: TRBV19
CDR3 DNA: TGTGCCAGCAGGCCGGACAGGTATAATTCACCCCTCCACTTT
CDR3 protein: CASRPDRYNSPLHF

clone size: -
J gene: TRBJ1-3
D gene: -
V gene: TRBV7-3
CDR3 DNA: TGTGCCAGCAGCTTAAGGGGGGACTCTGGAAACACCATATATTTT
CDR3 protein: CASSLRGDSGNTIYF

clone size: -
J gene: TRBJ2-6
D gene: TRBD1
V gene: TRBV2
CDR3 DNA: TGTGCCAGCAGCCGGGACAGGGATGCCGGGGCCAACGTCCTGACTTTC
CDR3 protein: CASSRDRDAGANVLTF

clone size: -
J gene: TRBJ2-7
D gene: -
V gene: TRBV14
CDR3 DNA: TGTGCCAGCAGCCAGTCGGGGGTCAACTACGAGCAGTACTTC
CDR3 protein: CASSQSGVNYEQYF

clone size: few
J gene: TRBJ2-7
D gene: -
V gene: TRBV7-3
CDR3 DNA: TGTGCCAGCAGCTTATCTGCGGACAACTCCTACGAGCAGTACTTC
CDR3 protein: CASSLSADNSYEQYF

clone size: -
J gene: TRBJ2-5
D gene: -
V gene: TRBV7-2
CDR3 DNA: TGTGCCAGCACCAAAAGCGGGGAGACCCAGTACTTC
CDR3 protein: CASTKSGETQYF

clone size: once
J gene: TRBJ2-2
D gene: -
V gene: TRBV29-1
CDR3 DNA: TGCAGCGTTGAGGCCCGCACCGGGGAGCTGTTTTTT
CDR3 protein: CSVEARTGELFF

clone size: -
J gene: TRBJ2-3
D gene: -
V gene: TRBV3-1/TRBV3-2
CDR3 DNA: TGTGCCAGCAGCCAATTGGGGGGTAAGGATACGCAGTATTTT
CDR3 protein: CASSQLGGKDTQYF

clone size: -
J gene: TRBJ2-7
D gene: TRBD1
V gene: TRBV13
CDR3 DNA: TGTGCCAGCAGCTCTACCCTGACAGGGTTGGCCTGGAAAACCTACGAGCAGTACTTC
CDR3 protein: CASSSTLTGLAWKTYEQYF

clone size: -
J gene: TRBJ2-7
D gene: -
V gene: TRBV27
CDR3 DNA: TGTGCCAGCAGTTTATCTAGCGATACAATAGCCTACGAGCAGTACTTC
CDR3 protein: CASSLSSDTIAYEQYF

clone size: -
J gene: TRBJ2-3
D gene: TRBD2
V gene: TRBV6-5
CDR3 DNA: TGTGCCAGCGGCGAACTAGCGGGGACCACAGATACGCAGTATTTT
CDR3 protein: CASGELAGTTDTQYF

clone size: -
J gene: TRBJ2-5
D gene: TRBD2
V gene: TRBV7-2
CDR3 DNA: TGTGCCAGCAGCTTTAGCGGGGGAGAGACCCAGTACTTC
CDR3 protein: CASSFSGGETQYF

clone size: -
J gene: TRBJ1-2
D gene: -
V gene: TRBV4-1
CDR3 DNA: TGCGCCAGCAGCGAGGGGGGGTTAAACGGCTACACCTTC
CDR3 protein: CASSEGGLNGYTF

clone size: -
J gene: TRBJ2-7
D gene: TRBD2
V gene: TRBV5-6
CDR3 DNA: TGTGCCAGCAGCCCTCCCCTTTCCCCAGCGGGGGAAACCTACGAGCAGTACTTC
CDR3 protein: CASSPPLSPAGETYEQYF

clone size: -
J gene: TRBJ2-6
D gene: -
V gene: TRBV6-4
CDR3 DNA: TGTGCCAGCAGTTCTGAGGGAGGGGCCAACGTCCTGACTTTC
CDR3 protein: CASSSEGGANVLTF

clone size: -
J gene: TRBJ2-7
D gene: -
V gene: TRBV18
CDR3 DNA: TGTGCCAGCTCACCCGCCGTGGGTAACGAGCAGTACTTC
CDR3 protein: CASSPAVGNEQYF

clone size: -
J gene: TRBJ1-2
D gene: TRBD1
V gene: TRBV7-9
CDR3 DNA: TGTGCCAGCAGCTCCGGGACAGACTATGGCTACACCTTC
CDR3 protein: CASSSGTDYGYTF

clone size: few
J gene: TRBJ2-5
D gene: -
V gene: TRBV19
CDR3 DNA: TGTGCCAGTAGTATAGATCGAGAGACCCAGTACTTC
CDR3 protein: CASSIDRETQYF

clone size: -
J gene: TRBJ2-5
D gene: -
V gene: TRBV7-2
CDR3 DNA: TGTGCCAGCAGCTTAGGGCCCCACCGGGAATCGGAGACCCAGTACTTC
CDR3 protein: CASSLGPHRESETQYF

clone size: -
J gene: TRBJ2-2
D gene: -
V gene: TRBV19
CDR3 DNA: TGTGCCAGTAGTAGGATGGGGCAGGGTAGAACCGGGGAGCTGTTTTTT
CDR3 protein: CASSRMGQGRTGELFF

clone size: -
J gene: TRBJ2-7
D gene: -
V gene: TRBV21-1
CDR3 DNA: TGTGCCAGCAGCAAAGAAGCCCGGACAGTTAACTACGAGCAGTACTTC
CDR3 protein: CASSKEARTVNYEQYF

clone size: -
J gene: TRBJ1-1
D gene: TRBD1
V gene: TRBV11-2
CDR3 DNA: TGTGCCAGCAGCTTAATCCAGGGGGCAAGGGGGGCTGAAGCTTTCTTT
CDR3 protein: CASSLIQGARGAEAFF

clone size: -
J gene: TRBJ2-2
D gene: -
V gene: TRBV5-4
CDR3 DNA: TGTGCCAGCAGCCCGCGTGGCACGAACACCGGGGAGCTGTTTTTT
CDR3 protein: CASSPRGTNTGELFF

clone size: -
J gene: TRBJ2-3
D gene: TRBD1
V gene: TRBV2
CDR3 DNA: TGTGCCAGCAGTGAAGGGACAGGGTGGGGCACAGATACGCAGTATTTT
CDR3 protein: CASSEGTGWGTDTQYF

clone size: -
J gene: TRBJ2-7
D gene: TRBD1
V gene: TRBV5-1
CDR3 DNA: TGCGCCAGCAGCTTGGCTTTTGACAGGGCCCTCGAGCAGTACTTC
CDR3 protein: CASSLAFDRALEQYF

clone size: -
J gene: TRBJ1-2
D gene: -
V gene: TRBV5-6
CDR3 DNA: TGTGCCAGCAGCTACTGGACGGCCTCTAACTATGGCTACACCTTC
CDR3 protein: CASSYWTASNYGYTF

clone size: -
J gene: TRBJ1-5
D gene: TRBD1
V gene: TRBV29-1
CDR3 DNA: TGCAGCGTCCCCCAGGGGGACAATCAGCCCCAGCATTTT
CDR3 protein: CSVPQGDNQPQHF

clone size: -
J gene: TRBJ2-2
D gene: -
V gene: TRBV29-1
CDR3 DNA: TGCAGCGTTGACAAGGGAAACACCGGGGAGCTGTTTTTT
CDR3 protein: CSVDKGNTGELFF

clone size: -
J gene: TRBJ1-5
D gene: -
V gene: TRBV10-3
CDR3 DNA: TGTGCCATCTCTCGGCGTAGGGAGCCCCAGCATTTT
CDR3 protein: CAISRRREPQHF

clone size: -
J gene: TRBJ1-5
D gene: TRBD1
V gene: TRBV5-5
CDR3 DNA: TGTGCCAGCAGCTGGACCGCGACAGGGAGCAATCAGCCCCAGCATTTT
CDR3 protein: CASSWTATGSNQPQHF

clone size: -
J gene: TRBJ1-1
D gene: TRBD1
V gene: TRBV5-1
CDR3 DNA: TGCGCCAGCAGCTTCACAGGGGGCACTGAAGCTTTCTTT
CDR3 protein: CASSFTGGTEAFF

clone size: -
J gene: TRBJ1-1
D gene: -
V gene: TRBV7-9
CDR3 DNA: TGTGCCAGCAGCTTAGTTCAGGGGACCACTGAAGCTTTCTTT
CDR3 protein: CASSLVQGTTEAFF

clone size: -
J gene: TRBJ1-2
D gene: -
V gene: TRBV4-1
CDR3 DNA: TGCGCCAGCAGGTCCCCTGGGGGCGGTGGCTACACCTTC
CDR3 protein: CASRSPGGGGYTF

clone size: -
J gene: TRBJ2-7
D gene: -
V gene: TRBV5-6
CDR3 DNA: TGTGCCAGCACCGGACCGAACTCCTACGAGCAGTACTTC
CDR3 protein: CASTGPNSYEQYF

clone size: few
J gene: TRBJ2-4
D gene: TRBD1
V gene: TRBV3-1/TRBV3-2
CDR3 DNA: TGTGCCCGGACAGGGGGCGGTTTAGCCAAAAACATTCAGTACTTC
CDR3 protein: CARTGGGLAKNIQYF

clone size: -
J gene: TRBJ2-1
D gene: -
V gene: TRBV29-1
CDR3 DNA: TGCAGCGTGACCACAGGGAATCGGCAGTTCTTC
CDR3 protein: CSVTTGNRQFF

clone size: -
J gene: TRBJ2-2
D gene: -
V gene: TRBV14
CDR3 DNA: TGTGCCAGCAGCGAGATTGCGGGGAGGCTGTTTTTT
CDR3 protein: CASSEIAGRLFF

clone size: -
J gene: TRBJ2-1
D gene: TRBD2
V gene: TRBV11-3
CDR3 DNA: TGTGCCAGCAGCTTAGGGGCGGGGGGCTATGAGCAGTTCTTC
CDR3 protein: CASSLGAGGYEQFF

clone size: -
J gene: TRBJ2-2
D gene: TRBD1
V gene: TRBV11-3
CDR3 DNA: TGTGCCAGCAGCTTAGCCGGGACAGCGAACACCGGGGAGCTGTTTTTT
CDR3 protein: CASSLAGTANTGELFF

clone size: -
J gene: TRBJ1-2
D gene: TRBD1
V gene: TRBV6-4
CDR3 DNA: TGTGCCAGCAGGATGACAGGGGTGGACTATGGCTACACCTTC
CDR3 protein: CASRMTGVDYGYTF

clone size: -
J gene: TRBJ2-7
D gene: TRBD1
V gene: TRBV5-1
CDR3 DNA: TGCGCCAGCAGGACAGGGCAGTCCTACGAGCAGTACTTC
CDR3 protein: CASRTGQSYEQYF

clone size: -
J gene: TRBJ2-1
D gene: TRBD1
V gene: TRBV29-1
CDR3 DNA: TGCAGCGTTGAAGGGGAAGGGGGCGGAAGCTCCTACAATGAGCAGTTCTTC
CDR3 protein: CSVEGEGGGSSYNEQFF

clone size: once
J gene: TRBJ1-2
D gene: -
V gene: TRBV29-1
CDR3 DNA: TGCAGCGTTGAACAGGCGGCAGGGGAGATCTATGGCTACACCTTC
CDR3 protein: CSVEQAAGEIYGYTF

clone size: few
J gene: TRBJ2-1
D gene: -
V gene: TRBV4-1
CDR3 DNA: TGCGCCAGCAGCCAAGGGGCTGAGCAGTTCTTC
CDR3 protein: CASSQGAEQFF

clone size: -
J gene: TRBJ1-3
D gene: TRBD1
V gene: TRBV29-1
CDR3 DNA: TGCAGTGTGACAGGGGCTGGAAACACCATATATTTT
CDR3 protein: CSVTGAGNTIYF

clone size: once
J gene: TRBJ1-1
D gene: TRBD1
V gene: TRBV2
CDR3 DNA: TGTGCCAGCCGGGGGACAGGGCGGACTGAAGCTTTCTTT
CDR3 protein: CASRGTGRTEAFF

clone size: -
J gene: TRBJ1-1
D gene: -
V gene: TRBV2
CDR3 DNA: TGTGCCAGCAGGGGGTCGGAGGGGAACACTGAAGCTTTCTTT
CDR3 protein: CASRGSEGNTEAFF

clone size: -
J gene: TRBJ2-7
D gene: TRBD1
V gene: TRBV6-5
CDR3 DNA: TGTGCCAGCAGTTGCGGAGGGACAGGCGGGGACTACGAGCAGTACTTC
CDR3 protein: CASSCGGTGGDYEQYF

clone size: -
J gene: TRBJ1-1
D gene: -
V gene: TRBV6-5
CDR3 DNA: TGTGCCAGCAGTTATCTCGGGGGCTGGAACACTGAAGCTTTCTTT
CDR3 protein: CASSYLGGWNTEAFF

clone size: -
J gene: TRBJ2-3
D gene: TRBD2
V gene: TRBV19
CDR3 DNA: TGTGCCAGTTCGACTAGCGGGGGCCCTGGGGATACGCAGTATTTT
CDR3 protein: CASSTSGGPGDTQYF

clone size: -
J gene: TRBJ1-1
D gene: -
V gene: TRBV20-1
CDR3 DNA: TGCAGTGTCACCGGACAGGAAGCTTTCTTT
CDR3 protein: CSVTGQEAFF